This T cell receptor beta chain was sequenced during a study of CD4 T cell repertoires in COVID-19 (dated by TCRdb to the early 2020s). The study in broad terms: To analyze cross-reactivity, CFSE-low cells were expanded with IL-2 for approximately 9 days and then labeled again and restimulated with spike proteins from other coronaviruses. The study characterized naturally processed CD4+ T cell responses to SARS-CoV-2 spike and nucleoprotein in COVID-19-recovered individuals, using TCR Vbeta sequencing to assess clonal composition. TCR Vbeta repertoire analysis of SARS-CoV-2-reactive T cells was conducted at the subset level in three recovered individuals. Here is what the overall study found, with its caveats: Two or all three memory subsets shared several of the most expanded SARS-CoV-2-reactive clonotypes, which suggests intraclonal diversification. Consistent with cross-reactivity, between roughly 7 and 27% of SARS-CoV-2 clonotypes also showed up in secondary cultures stimulated with SARS-CoV and/or HKU1 spike.

V loses 2 bases of germline sequence and J loses 0 bases, and the interval between the two ends is 6 bases. The CDR3 runs 14 amino acids, cysteine and phenylalanine included. The entry retains the CDR3 DNA only, 42 bases that are in frame from base 1. CDR1 and CDR2 are drawn from the germline V gene (reference sequence): SGHKS, YYEKEE. Library generation was performed with the immunoSEQ multiplex PCR assay. Turning to the authors' computational methods: Repertoire overlap between subsets was quantified using the Chao-Jaccard similarity index and counts of shared clonotypes. This is the immuneACCESS table as TCRdb keeps it, with only in-frame sequences that have V and J called. A part of the clones is gone; compared with another copy, unresolved V genes explain less than half, and the rest is unexplained. V, J and clone size are those of that table, while D and trimming were read from the DNA. The sample contains 20,000 to 25,000 clones, around 87% of them found a single time. The ten top clones hold almost 0.6% of the sample.

On this clone: Its binding antigen is unknown. Base qualities were left out, and no much larger clone turns up one base away.

Memory T cell samples that were not cultured were sequenced immediately after ex vivo isolation. CD4+ total memory, central memory, effector memory and circulating T follicular helper cells were isolated from peripheral blood mononuclear cells. Here the chain combines TRBV5-5 and TRBJ1-5; no D gene can be assigned with confidence. The clonotype originates from a human donor who had COVID-19. The material was central memory CD4+ T cells from blood, obtained before the COVID-19 pandemic. The cell subset or site tag for this specimen amounts to: CD4+ T central memory cells. The DNA sequence is given as TGTGCCAGCAGCTTCGGAGATAGCAATCAGCCCCAGCATTTT. Its product reads: CASSFGDSNQPQHF.